Only one count was recorded for the clone carrying this T cell receptor (beta chain). Its antigen is unknown. This specimen belongs to a study of T cells in localized non-small cell lung cancer. Study-wide findings and caveats: Adjacent lung tissue had a median around 57 of the top 100 clones found in the tumor. Higher blood T cell density went with longer overall survival.

Some clones are missing from TCRdb's copy, which holds only in-frame ones; the method was immunoSEQ multiplex PCR. The table includes approximately 83,000 clones, about 88% detected once. The sequence derives from a woman aged 35 to 70 with stage I squamous cell lung carcinoma. This specimen was peripheral blood, taken before any cancer treatment.

The DNA for the CDR3 is TGTGCCAGCAGTCAGGACAGAGACACTGAAGCTTTCTTT. Protein product: CASSQDRDTEAFF. This chain joins TRBV5-6 and TRBJ1-1; D is perhaps TRBD1 (6 bases). Germline CDR1 is SGHDT and CDR2 is YYEEEE. V shed 5 bases and J shed 3 bases, with 11 bases lying between them. CDR3 length: 13 residues.